This paragraph reports one TCR beta chain. Its cognate antigen is unknown. The sample originates from a study of cytomegalovirus exposure and HLA in healthy donors. Study-level results: The authors reported that TCR beta sequences could predict HLA-A and HLA-B alleles. These predictions were accurate for most subjects in the first cohort. TCR sequences were mostly rare, though some public TCRs occurred in many donors.

The CDR3 loop spans 12 amino acids. Germline CDR1 and CDR2: LNHDA and SQIVND (reference sequence). Trimming removed 6 bases at V and 4 bases at J, with 7 bases between. The study ran its PCR with 60 Vbeta and 13 Jbeta primers. TCRdb's table, derived via immunoSEQ multiplex PCR, lists solely in-frame clones and lacks some. Seen here are 100,000 to 120,000 clones, 12% observed once, and the top ten hold approximately 15%. V is TRBV19 and J is TRBJ1-3; no clear D gene. This TCR derives from a man aged 35 to 55 in good health and CMV-seropositive. Sample: PBMCs. CDR3 loop: CASRSSGNTIYF. CDR3 in DNA: TGTGCCAGTAGGAGTTCCGGAAACACCATATATTTT.